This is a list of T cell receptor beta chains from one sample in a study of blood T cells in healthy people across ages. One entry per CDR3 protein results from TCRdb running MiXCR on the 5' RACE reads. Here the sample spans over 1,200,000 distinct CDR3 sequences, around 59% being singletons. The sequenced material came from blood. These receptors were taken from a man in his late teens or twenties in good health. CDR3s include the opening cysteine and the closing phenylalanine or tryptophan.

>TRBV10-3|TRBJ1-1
CAISESPDRGGEAFF
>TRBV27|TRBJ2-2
CASSLPPFSGNTGELFF
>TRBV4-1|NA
CASSQDPGLPDTQYF
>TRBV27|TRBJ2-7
CASSFGVPGLANYEQYF
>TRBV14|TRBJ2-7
CASSQTNRDEQYF
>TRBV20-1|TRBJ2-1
CSAPLRWTSGGINEQFF
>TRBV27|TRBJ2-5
CATGRTGLTQYF
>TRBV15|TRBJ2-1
CATSRDLGGGSEQFF
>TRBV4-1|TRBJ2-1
CASSHTLITGGLYNEQFF
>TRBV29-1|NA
CSVEGTSGSSYNEQYF
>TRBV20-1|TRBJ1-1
CSARVGRGNTKAFF
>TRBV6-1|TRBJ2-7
CASSIYPPTSGIVGEQYF
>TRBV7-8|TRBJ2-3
CASSGSRVGNTDTQYF
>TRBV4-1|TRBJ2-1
CASSRPGQGEYNEQFF
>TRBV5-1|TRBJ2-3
CASSLDVPGGAGTDTQYF
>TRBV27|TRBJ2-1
CASRPQPWTGVSGGEMDEQFF
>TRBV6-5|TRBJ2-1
CASSTLQDEQFF
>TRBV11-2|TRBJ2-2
CASSLAPGRTYANTGELFF
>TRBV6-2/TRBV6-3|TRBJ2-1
CASSYSLKRDRVRSHTHNEQFF
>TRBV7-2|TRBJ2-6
CASSHDQGSGANVLTF
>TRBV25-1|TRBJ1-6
CASSSITAENSPLHF
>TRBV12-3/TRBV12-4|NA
CASSFGLAEEETQYF
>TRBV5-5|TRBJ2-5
CASSLAEGGLPYF
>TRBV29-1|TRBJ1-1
CSVEEGKTNTEAFF
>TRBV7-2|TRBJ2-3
CASSPLGTSGRGSTQYF
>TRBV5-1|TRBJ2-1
CASSLWRESSYNEQFF
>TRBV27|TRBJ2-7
CASSVFRTYEQYF
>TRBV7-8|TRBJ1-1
CASSLEGLGVGTEAFF
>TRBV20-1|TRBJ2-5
CSAAGGAQETQYF
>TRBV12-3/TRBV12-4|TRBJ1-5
CASSWEDNQPQHF
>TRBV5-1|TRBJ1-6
CASSQSGGNSPLHF
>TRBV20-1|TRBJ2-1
CSARDLRDSQQIEQFF
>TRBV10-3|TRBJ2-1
CAIRPDRGRSYNEQFF
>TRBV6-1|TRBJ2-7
CASSTQEQYF
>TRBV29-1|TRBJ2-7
CSAVRTGPYEQYF
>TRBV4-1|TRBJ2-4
CASSLDSGVQNNEQYF
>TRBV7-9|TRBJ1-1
CASSPLAGRASGAFF
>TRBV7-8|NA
CASSLAGQNSYNEQYF
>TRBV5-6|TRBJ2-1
CASSQGSSGEQFF
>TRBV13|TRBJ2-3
CASSPTSGGFHTQYF
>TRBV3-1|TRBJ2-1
CASSDLAGVAYNEQFF
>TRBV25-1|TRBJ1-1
CASSELVDTEAFF
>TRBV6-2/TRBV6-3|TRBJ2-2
CASSYSTRPTGELFF
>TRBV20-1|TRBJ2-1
CSARAGGYLSYNEQFF